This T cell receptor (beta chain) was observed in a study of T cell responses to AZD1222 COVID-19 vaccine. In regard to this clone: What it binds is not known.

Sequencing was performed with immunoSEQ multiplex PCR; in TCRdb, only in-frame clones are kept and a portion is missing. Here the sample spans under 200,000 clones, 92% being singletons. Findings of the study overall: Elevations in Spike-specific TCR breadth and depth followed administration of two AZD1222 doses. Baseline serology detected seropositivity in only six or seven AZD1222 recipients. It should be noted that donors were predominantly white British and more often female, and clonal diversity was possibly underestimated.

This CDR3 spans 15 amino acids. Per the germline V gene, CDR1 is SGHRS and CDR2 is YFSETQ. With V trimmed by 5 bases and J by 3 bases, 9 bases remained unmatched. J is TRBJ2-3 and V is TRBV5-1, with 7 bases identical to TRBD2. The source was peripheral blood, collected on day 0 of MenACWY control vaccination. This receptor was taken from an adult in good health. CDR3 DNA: TGCGCCAGCAGAGAGGAGGCGGGAGTGACAGATACGCAGTATTTT. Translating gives CASREEAGVTDTQYF.